The 14 T cell receptor beta chains in this list originate from one sample, sequenced in a study of T cells in Graves' hyperthyroidism and ophthalmopathy (dated by TCRdb to 2018 to 2020). Preparation of the library involved multiplex PCR. TCRdb lists the instrument as Illumina HiSeq 2000. TCR beta CDR3 regions were amplified from RNA transcripts. For the first round of RT-PCR on the TCR CDR3, the HTBI primer set was used together with the Qiagen OneStep RT-PCR kit. The raw public data were reprocessed by TCRdb itself: fastp quality trimming at Q25, MiXCR clonotype calling, in-frame beta chains only. Each CDR3 protein appears once, grouped with its most common genes and DNA. Recorded for this sample are some 500,000 distinct CDR3 sequences; 13% to 15% of them occurred a single time. The ten largest account for about 17% of the sample. The sample was blood. The receptors here all came from a young woman with Graves' hyperthyroidism.

This clonotype was observed a handful of times. The rearrangement links TRBV9 to TRBJ1-1; D is perhaps TRBD1 (6 bases). CDR1 and CDR2 (germline): SGDLS, YYNGEE. With 0 bases removed from V and 5 bases from J, the gap between germline ends came to 14 bases. This CDR3 is 15 amino acids long. CDR3 bases: TGTGCCAGCAGCGTAGACCCGGGACATTTAACTGAAGCTTTCTTT. The encoded protein is CASSVDPGHLTEAFF.

This clonotype was observed many times. The J gene is TRBJ1-2, the V gene TRBV20-1; D not resolved. This CDR3 spans 14 amino acids. The germline V gene has CDR1 DFQATT and CDR2 SNEGSKA (reference sequence). CDR3 sequence: CSALFASLNYGYTF. CDR3 coding DNA: TGCAGCGCCCTTTTTGCCAGCCTGAACTATGGCTACACCTTC.

The table lists this clonotype with many counts. The chain carries TRBV12-3 or TRBV12-4 and TRBJ1-6; 7 nucleotides match TRBD1. With V trimmed by 6 bases and J by 6 bases, 11 bases remained unmatched. This CDR3 contains 16 residues. Here the CDR3 reads CASSLQGIRPNSPLHF. The CDR3 DNA is TGTGCCAGCAGCTTACAGGGGATTCGGCCTAATTCACCCCTCCACTTT.

This clonotype came up many times. The chain couples TRBV9 to TRBJ2-2; D not certain. The CDR3 length is 16 residues. With 0 bases removed from V and 0 bases from J, the gap between germline ends came to 9 bases. Germline CDR1 and CDR2: SGDLS and YYNGEE. For the CDR3, the DNA is TGTGCCAGCAGCGTAGACCCCACTTCGAACACCGGGGAGCTGTTTTTT. Amino acids: CASSVDPTSNTGELFF.

This clonotype has a count of ten or more. This chain links TRBV12-3 or TRBV12-4 with TRBJ2-5; no reliable D call. V was trimmed by 2 bases and J by 5 bases, leaving 9 bases between them. This CDR3 comprises 13 residues. The CDR3 DNA is TGTGCCAGCAGTTTATTTAGAGAGGAGACCCAGTACTTC. It specifies CASSLFREETQYF.

In this sample, this clonotype turned up a few times. The genes are TRBV10-1 and TRBJ2-5, with 7 bases aligning to TRBD1. Trimming removed 3 bases from V and 5 bases from J; junction bases left unmatched: 15. The CDR3 loop spans 17 amino acids. CDR1 and CDR2 from the germline V gene are WNHNN and SYGVQD (reference sequence). The CDR3 protein is CASSDPAMTGSMETQYF. The CDR3 nucleotides read TGCGCCAGCAGTGACCCTGCGATGACAGGGAGTATGGAGACCCAGTACTTC.

With regard to this clonotype: A much larger clone differs from this one at a single base, so this may be a read error. The missing conserved phenylalanine or tryptophan at the end of this CDR3 makes a read error likely. The chain uses TRBV10-2 and TRBJ1-2; D unclear. Germline CDR1 WSHSY, CDR2 SAAADI. V lost 2 bases to trimming and J lost 4 bases, with 8 bases between them. This CDR3 comprises 13 residues. The CDR3 sequence: CASSESRIYGYTL. The DNA of the CDR3 is TGCGCCAGCAGTGAGAGCCGGATCTATGGCTACACCCTC.

At least ten counts were recorded for this clonotype. The V and J genes are TRBV12-3 or TRBV12-4 and TRBJ2-5, with D unresolved. The CDR3 covers 11 residues. Trimming stripped 3 bases from V and 13 bases from J, with 12 bases between. CDR3 DNA sequence: TGTGCCAGCAGTTTCGGGTTGGAAAGGTACTTC. Amino acids: CASSFGLERYF.

The table lists this clonotype with a few counts. Given a much more abundant clone one base away, this may be a read error. The chain carries TRBV11-2 and TRBJ1-2; no clear D. Germline CDR1 reads SGHAT; CDR2 reads FQNNGV. V was clipped by 0 bases and J by 9 bases, with 23 bases between them. CDR3 length: 17 amino acids. The CDR3 reads CASSLEELVGAGESYTF. In DNA, the CDR3 is TGTGCCAGCAGCTTAGAAGAGTTAGTGGGCGCCGGGGAGAGCTACACCTTC.

This clonotype was seen more than once but under ten times. The chain uses TRBV19 and TRBJ2-5, with 8 bases identical to TRBD2. V shed 3 bases and J 3 bases; nucleotides not matched to a gene: 3. The CDR3 is 14 residues long. CDR1 LNHDA and CDR2 SQIVND come from the germline V gene (reference sequence). The CDR3 region is CASSMLGLEETQYF. The CDR3 DNA reads TGTGCCAGTAGTATGCTGGGACTAGAAGAGACCCAGTACTTC.

This clonotype has a handful of counts. V and J are TRBV9 and TRBJ1-2; the D gene is possibly TRBD1 (6 bases). Germline assignment: CDR1 SGDLS and CDR2 YYNGEE. The CDR3 runs 17 residues. V was clipped by 1 base and J by 4 bases, with 20 bases between them. Written as DNA, the CDR3 is TGTGCCAGCAGCGTAAGGCCCGGACAGCCAGACTCCTATGGCTACACCTTC. Protein product: CASSVRPGQPDSYGYTF.

This clonotype was recorded at least ten times. This chain joins TRBV30 and TRBJ2-5; D is ambiguous. CDR1 is GTSNPN and CDR2 is SVGIG in the germline V gene (reference sequence). The CDR3 spans 14 residues. V lost 2 bases and J 1 base, leaving 11 bases between the germline ends. The CDR3 bases are TGTGCCTGGAGTAACGGAAACCCCCAAGAGACCCAGTACTTC. Amino acid sequence: CAWSNGNPQETQYF.

The V and J genes are TRBV7-2 and TRBJ1-6, with 7 bases aligning to TRBD1. The CDR3 loop spans 15 amino acids. The V and J ends lost 8 bases and 3 bases, in that order; junction bases with no gene match: 7. CDR1 SGHTA and CDR2 FQGNSA come from the germline V gene. The CDR3 protein is CASQIRDSYNSPLHF. In DNA, the CDR3 is TGTGCCAGCCAAATCCGGGACAGCTATAATTCACCCCTCCACTTT.

This clonotype was observed a handful of times. The genes are TRBV19 and TRBJ2-5, with D perhaps given as TRBD1 or TRBD2 (5 bases each). In germline, CDR1 is LNHDA, CDR2 SQIVND (reference sequence). V was trimmed by 5 bases and J by 9 bases, leaving 13 bases between them. This CDR3 has 12 amino acids. CDR3 residues: CASSVREGPQYF. Here the CDR3 DNA reads TGTGCCAGTAGTGTTCGTGAGGGGCCCCAGTACTTC.